What follows are 8 T cell receptor beta chains derived from one specimen sequenced in a study of chemoradiotherapy in HPV16-positive cancers. The table came from immunoSEQ multiplex PCR; TCRdb's copy has only in-frame clones and leaves some out. The repertoire has some 24,000 clones, around 94% of them found once; the top ten carry 2.7%. The sample was acquired from a patient who underwent chemoradiotherapy. These receptors were obtained from a human donor with HPV-associated anogenital cancer.

This rearrangement joins TRBV15 to TRBJ2-5, with D possibly called TRBD1 or TRBD2 (5 bases each). This CDR3 has 14 residues. V was pared by 1 base and J by 7 bases, with 13 bases between. CDR1 is LNHNV and CDR2 is YYDKDF in the germline V gene (reference sequence). The CDR3 DNA is TGTGCCACCAGCAGAGGAGGGGAAACCGGGACCCAGTACTTC. Its translation: CATSRGGETGTQYF.

The chain links TRBV10-3 to TRBJ1-1, with 10 nucleotides matching TRBD1. The V and J ends lost 6 bases and 5 bases, in that order; junction bases with no gene match: 3. Germline V gives CDR1 ENHRY, CDR2 SYGVKD. This CDR3 has 13 amino acids. This CDR3 reads CAIRGTGVTEAFF. The CDR3 DNA reads TGTGCCATCAGGGGGACAGGGGTGACTGAAGCTTTCTTT.

The V gene is TRBV28, the J gene TRBJ2-7; D is ambiguous. V was shortened by 5 bases and J by 4 bases, with 9 bases between the two germline ends. This CDR3 region has 12 residues. Germline lookup yields CDR1 MDHEN and CDR2 SYDVKM. The CDR3, as DNA: TGTGCCAGCAGTACTACAGCATACGAGCAGTACTTC. Protein: CASSTTAYEQYF.

The V and J genes are TRBV28 and TRBJ2-2; perhaps TRBD1 as D (6 bases). CDR3 length equals 13 residues. The V gene's germline CDR1 is MDHEN and CDR2 SYDVKM. With 8 bases removed from V and 4 bases from J, the gap between germline ends came to 11 bases. CDR3 residues: CASFTGSTGELFF. CDR3 DNA: TGTGCCAGCTTCACAGGGAGCACCGGGGAGCTGTTTTTT.

The chain carries TRBV6-5 and TRBJ1-6; 7 bases are shared with TRBD1. The germline CDR1 and CDR2 sequences are MNHEY and SVGAGI. The CDR3 consists of 15 residues. Germline trimming cut 4 bases from V and 10 bases from J; bases unmatched to any gene: 10. CDR3 residues: CASSSGQLEISPLHF. Written as DNA, the CDR3 is TGTGCCAGCAGTTCGGGACAGTTGGAAATATCACCCCTCCACTTT.

A note on this clone: One junction end disagrees with the germline gene, perhaps due to a read error. The rearrangement uses TRBV14 and TRBJ2-7; possibly TRBD2 for D (5 bases). From germline, CDR1 is SGHDN and CDR2 FVKESK. This CDR3 is 14 amino acids long. The CDR3 region has the DNA TGTGCCAGCAGCCAAGAAAGAGGGCTGAGCGAGCGGTACTTC. The encoded protein is CASSQERGLSERYF.

The chain carries TRBV19 and TRBJ2-7; tentatively, D is TRBD2 (5 bases). The CDR3 consists of 14 residues. With 3 bases removed from V and 3 bases from J, the gap between germline ends came to 12 bases. Germline CDR1 LNHDA, CDR2 SQIVND (reference sequence). CDR3 bases: TGTGCCAGTAGTATCGGACTGGGAGACTACGAGCAGTACTTC. Amino acid sequence: CASSIGLGDYEQYF.

This chain joins TRBV29-1 and TRBJ1-2; 9 nucleotides match TRBD1. J lost 2 bases, V lost 6 bases, and 4 bases had no gene match. CDR1 and CDR2 (germline): SQVTM, ANQGSEA. This CDR3 is 13 amino acids long. DNA for the CDR3: TGCAGCGTGGGGACAGGGTGGAACTATGGCTACACCTTC. Its protein product is CSVGTGWNYGYTF.